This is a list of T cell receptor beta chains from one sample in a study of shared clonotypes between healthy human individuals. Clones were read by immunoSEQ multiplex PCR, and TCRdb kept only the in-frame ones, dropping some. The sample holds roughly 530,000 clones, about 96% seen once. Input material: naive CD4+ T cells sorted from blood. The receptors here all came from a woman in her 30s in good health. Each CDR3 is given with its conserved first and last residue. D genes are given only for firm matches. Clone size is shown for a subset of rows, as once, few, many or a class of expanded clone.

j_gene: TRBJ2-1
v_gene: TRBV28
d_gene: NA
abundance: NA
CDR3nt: TGTGCCAGCAGTTTATCCCCACAGATTGAGCAGTTCTTC
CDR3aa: CASSLSPQIEQFF

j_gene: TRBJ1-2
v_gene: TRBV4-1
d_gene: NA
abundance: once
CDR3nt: TGCGCCAGCAGCCAAGGGTCGGGCTATGGCTACACCTTC
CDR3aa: CASSQGSGYGYTF

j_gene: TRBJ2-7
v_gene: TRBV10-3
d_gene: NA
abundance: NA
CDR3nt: TGTGCCATCAGTGAGGGGGGCATCTCCTCCTACGAGCAGTACTTC
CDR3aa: CAISEGGISSYEQYF

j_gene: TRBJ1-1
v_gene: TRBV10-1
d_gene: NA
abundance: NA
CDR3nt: TGCGCCACCCAGGGGTTCGAGGACACTGAAGCTTTCTTT
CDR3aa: CATQGFEDTEAFF

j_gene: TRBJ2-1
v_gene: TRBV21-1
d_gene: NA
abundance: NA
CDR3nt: TGTGCCAGCAGCAAAGGCACCCTACTTAAACGACAGGGTATGGTCCGGACCTACAATGAGCAGTTCTTC
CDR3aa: CASSKGTLLKRQGMVRTYNEQFF

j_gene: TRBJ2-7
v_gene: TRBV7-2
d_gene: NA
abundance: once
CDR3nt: TGTGCCAGCAGCTTCCAGGCTCGGGAGCAGTACTTC
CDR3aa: CASSFQAREQYF

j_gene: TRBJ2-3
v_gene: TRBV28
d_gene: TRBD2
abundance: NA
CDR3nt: TGTGCCAGCACCCTGGGGGGGTTTGGGAGGACGCAGTATTTT
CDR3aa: CASTLGGFGRTQYF

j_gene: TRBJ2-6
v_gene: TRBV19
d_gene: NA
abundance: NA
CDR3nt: TGTGCCAGTAGTATCAGGTCTGGGGCCAACGTCCTGACTTTC
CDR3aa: CASSIRSGANVLTF

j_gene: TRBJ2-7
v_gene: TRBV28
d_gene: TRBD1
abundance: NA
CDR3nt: TGTGCCAGCAGTTTGGTACAACCACAGGGGACCGAGCAGTACTTC
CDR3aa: CASSLVQPQGTEQYF

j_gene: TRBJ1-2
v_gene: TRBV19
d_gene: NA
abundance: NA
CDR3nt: TGTGCCAGTAAAGCATTGGGGTCTGACTATGGCTACACCTTC
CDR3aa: CASKALGSDYGYTF

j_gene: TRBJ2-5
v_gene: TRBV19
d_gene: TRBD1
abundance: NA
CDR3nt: TGTGCCAGTAGTTTCCAGGGGGCAGAGACCCAGTACTTC
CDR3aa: CASSFQGAETQYF

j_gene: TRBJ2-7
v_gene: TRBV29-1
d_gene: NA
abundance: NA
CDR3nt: TGCAGCGTTGAAAGCCTCGGGGCCCTGGGCTCCTACGAGCAGTACTTC
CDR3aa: CSVESLGALGSYEQYF

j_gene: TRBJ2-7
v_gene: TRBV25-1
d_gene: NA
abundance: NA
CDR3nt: TGTGCCAGCAGTGCCGCAGGTAGAACTACCTACGAGCAGTACTTC
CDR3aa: CASSAAGRTTYEQYF

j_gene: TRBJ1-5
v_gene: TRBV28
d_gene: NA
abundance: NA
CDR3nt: TGTGCCAGCAGTCTCACCGGGAGCAATCAGCCCCAGCATTTT
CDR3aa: CASSLTGSNQPQHF

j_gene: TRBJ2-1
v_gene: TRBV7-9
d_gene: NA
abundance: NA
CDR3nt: TGTGCCAGCAGCTTAGGTTCAGGGGCTAGTCGGTATGAGCAGTTCTTC
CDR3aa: CASSLGSGASRYEQFF

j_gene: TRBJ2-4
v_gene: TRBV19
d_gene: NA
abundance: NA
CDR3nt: TGTGCCAGTCCTAAAAAGGTGCTAGCGTCAGCCAAAAACATTCAGTACTTC
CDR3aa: CASPKKVLASAKNIQYF

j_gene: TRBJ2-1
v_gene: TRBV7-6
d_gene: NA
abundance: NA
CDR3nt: TGTGCCAGCAGCTTAAGGGTCAGCTCCTACAATGAGCAGTTCTTC
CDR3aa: CASSLRVSSYNEQFF

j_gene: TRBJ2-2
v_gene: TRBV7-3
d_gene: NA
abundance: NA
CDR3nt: TGTGCCAGCAGCTTAAAGGGCGGGGGCAACACCGGGGAGCTGTTTTTT
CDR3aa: CASSLKGGGNTGELFF

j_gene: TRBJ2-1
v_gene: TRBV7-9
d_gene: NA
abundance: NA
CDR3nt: TGTGCCAGCAGCTCCCGGGACTCAAATGAGCAGTTCTTC
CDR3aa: CASSSRDSNEQFF

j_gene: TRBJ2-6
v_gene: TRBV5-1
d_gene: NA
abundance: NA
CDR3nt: TGCGCCAGCAGCTCGGCGGCGACCTCTGGGGCCAACGTCCTGACTTTC
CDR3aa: CASSSAATSGANVLTF

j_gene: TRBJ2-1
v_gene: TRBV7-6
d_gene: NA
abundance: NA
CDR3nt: TGTGCCAGCAGCCCCGGTGGGGGGAGCCCGTCCATGAGCTCCTACAATGAGCAGTTCTTC
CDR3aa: CASSPGGGSPSMSSYNEQFF

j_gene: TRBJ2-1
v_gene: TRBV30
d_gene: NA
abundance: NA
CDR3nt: TGTGCCTGGAGTCTGAGTGAGCAGTTCTTC
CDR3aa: CAWSLSEQFF

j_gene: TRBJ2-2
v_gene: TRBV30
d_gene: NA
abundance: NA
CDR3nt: TGTGCCTGGAATGGAGGGAGAAGGACCGGGGAGCTGTTTTTT
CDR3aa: CAWNGGRRTGELFF

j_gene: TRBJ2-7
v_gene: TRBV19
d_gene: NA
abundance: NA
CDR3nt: TGTGCCAGTAGTATAGAGGGCAGCTCCTACGAGCAGTACTTC
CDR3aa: CASSIEGSSYEQYF

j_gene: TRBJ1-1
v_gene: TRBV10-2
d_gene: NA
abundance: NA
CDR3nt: TGCGCCACCCGGGACGGACAGAACACTGAAGCTTTCTTT
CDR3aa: CATRDGQNTEAFF

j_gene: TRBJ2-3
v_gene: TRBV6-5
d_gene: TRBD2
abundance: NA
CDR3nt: TGTGCCAGCAGTCTTAGCGGGAGTACGCAGTATTTT
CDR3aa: CASSLSGSTQYF

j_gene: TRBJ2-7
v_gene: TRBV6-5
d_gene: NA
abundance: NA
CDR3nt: TGTGCCAGCAGTCCCGCCCAGGGGTCAATCGAGCAGTACTTC
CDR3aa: CASSPAQGSIEQYF

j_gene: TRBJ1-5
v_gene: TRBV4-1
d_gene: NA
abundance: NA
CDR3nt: TGCGCCAGCAGCCAAGATAGGAATCAGCCCCAGCATTTT
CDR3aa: CASSQDRNQPQHF

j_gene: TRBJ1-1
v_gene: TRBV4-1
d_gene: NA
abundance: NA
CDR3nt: TGCGCCAGCAGCCAGGGACCGATGGGGACTGAAGCTTTCTTT
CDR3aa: CASSQGPMGTEAFF

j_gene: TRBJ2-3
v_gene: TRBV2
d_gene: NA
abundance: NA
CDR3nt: TGTGCCAGCAGACAGAGCACAGATACGCAGTATTTT
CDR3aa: CASRQSTDTQYF

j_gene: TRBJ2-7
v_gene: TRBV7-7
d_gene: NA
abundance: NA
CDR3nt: TGTGCCAGCAGCCCCTCCCCGACGGAGGCCTACGAGCAGTACTTC
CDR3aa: CASSPSPTEAYEQYF

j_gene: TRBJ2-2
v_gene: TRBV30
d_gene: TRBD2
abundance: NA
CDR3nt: TGTGCCTGGACCCCAGGGACTAGCGTGAACACCGGGGAGCTGTTTTTT
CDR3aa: CAWTPGTSVNTGELFF

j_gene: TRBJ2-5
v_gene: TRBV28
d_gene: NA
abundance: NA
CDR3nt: TGTGCCAGCAGTTCAGCCAGCGAGACCCAGTACTTC
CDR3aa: CASSSASETQYF

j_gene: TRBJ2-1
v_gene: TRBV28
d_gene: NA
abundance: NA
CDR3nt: TGTGCCAGCGGACTGATGCCCTACAATGAGCAGTTCTTC
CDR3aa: CASGLMPYNEQFF

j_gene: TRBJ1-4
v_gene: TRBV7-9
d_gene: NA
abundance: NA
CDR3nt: TGTGCCAGCAGCTTAGATCCTAGGAGTAATGAAAAACTGTTTTTT
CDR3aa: CASSLDPRSNEKLFF

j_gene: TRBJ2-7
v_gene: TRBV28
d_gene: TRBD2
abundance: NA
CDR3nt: TGTGCCAGCAGGGGGACTAGCGGGAGCGAGCAGTACTTC
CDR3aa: CASRGTSGSEQYF

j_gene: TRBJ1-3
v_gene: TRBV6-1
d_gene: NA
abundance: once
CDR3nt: TGTGCCAGCATCACCCGGGGCCCTGGAAACACCATATATTTT
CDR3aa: CASITRGPGNTIYF

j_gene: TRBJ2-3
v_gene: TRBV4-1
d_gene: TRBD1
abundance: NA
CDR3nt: TGCGCCAGCAGCCAGTGGGGACAGGGAAAAGGGAATACGCAGTATTTT
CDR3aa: CASSQWGQGKGNTQYF

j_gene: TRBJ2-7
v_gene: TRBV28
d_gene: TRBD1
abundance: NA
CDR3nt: TGTGCCAGCAGTTTGGGACAGGGGTCCAACGAGCAGTACTTC
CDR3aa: CASSLGQGSNEQYF

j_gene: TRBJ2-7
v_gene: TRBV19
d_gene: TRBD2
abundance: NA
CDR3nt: TGTGCCAGTAGTACCCTAGCGGGAGGGCGCAACGAGCAGTACTTC
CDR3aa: CASSTLAGGRNEQYF

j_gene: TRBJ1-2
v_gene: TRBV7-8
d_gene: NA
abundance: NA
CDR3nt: TGTGCCAGCAGCTTAGAAGTTGCATCCGTGGATGGCTACACCTTC
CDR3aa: CASSLEVASVDGYTF

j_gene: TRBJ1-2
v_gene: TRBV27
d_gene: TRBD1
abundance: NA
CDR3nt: TGTGCCAGCAGACAGGGGGCGAATGGCTACACCTTC
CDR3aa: CASRQGANGYTF

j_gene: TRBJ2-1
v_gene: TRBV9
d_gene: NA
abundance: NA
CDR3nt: TGTGCCAGCAGCGTTGGGAGCTCCTACAATGAGCAGTTCTTC
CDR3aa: CASSVGSSYNEQFF

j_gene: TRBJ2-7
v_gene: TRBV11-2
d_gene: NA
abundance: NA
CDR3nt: TGTGCCAGTGGACTGAGCTCCTACGAGCAGTACTTC
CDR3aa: CASGLSSYEQYF

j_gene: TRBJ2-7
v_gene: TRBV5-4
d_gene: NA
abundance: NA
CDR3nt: TGTGCCAGCGCCCGAAGGGACTCGGCGTCCGAGCAGTACTTC
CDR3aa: CASARRDSASEQYF

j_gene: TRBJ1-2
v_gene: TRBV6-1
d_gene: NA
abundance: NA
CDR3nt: TGTGCCAGCAGTCACAGGGTCCAAGTGGACGGCTACACCTTC
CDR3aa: CASSHRVQVDGYTF

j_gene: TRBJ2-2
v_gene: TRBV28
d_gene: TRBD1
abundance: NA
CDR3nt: TGTGCCAGCAGTTCAGGGGGTTGGGTGAAAAGAATAACCGGGGAGCTGTTTTTT
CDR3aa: CASSSGGWVKRITGELFF

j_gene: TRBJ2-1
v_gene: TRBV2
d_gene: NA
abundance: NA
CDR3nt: TGTGCCAGCAGTGAGGCTTCCTCCTACAATGAGCAGTTCTTC
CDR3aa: CASSEASSYNEQFF

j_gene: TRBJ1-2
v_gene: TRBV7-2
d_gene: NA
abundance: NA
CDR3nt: TGTGCCAGCAGCTTAGAGGGCCTCTATGGCTACACCTTC
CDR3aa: CASSLEGLYGYTF

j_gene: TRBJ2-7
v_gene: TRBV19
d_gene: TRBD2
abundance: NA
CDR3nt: TGTGCCAGTAGTACGCTGACTAGCGGGAGGGCCCACGAGCAGTACTTC
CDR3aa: CASSTLTSGRAHEQYF

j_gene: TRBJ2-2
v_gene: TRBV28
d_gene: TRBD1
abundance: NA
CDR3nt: TGTGCCAGCAGGGGACAGGGGGGAAACACCGGGGAGCTGTTTTTT
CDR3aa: CASRGQGGNTGELFF